This is a list of T cell receptor beta chains from one sample in a study of blood T cells in healthy people across ages. TCRdb redid the calling of the 5' RACE reads with MiXCR, one entry per CDR3 protein. The sample has some 760,000 distinct CDR3 sequences, just under 25% seen once. These data are also associated with another study on T cells of mothers and their children.

Sequenced sample: blood. These receptors were obtained from a boy aged 5-17 years in good health. The CDR3 runs from the conserved cysteine through the conserved F or W. D genes are given only for firm matches. A clone size is listed for some rows: how often the clone was seen (once, few, many), or a class if it is expanded.

V gene	clone size	J gene	D gene	CDR3 protein	CDR3 DNA
TRBV3-1	few	TRBJ1-6	NA	CASSQDPGRGGSPLHF	TGTGCCAGCAGCCAAGATCCCGGCAGGGGAGGCTCACCCCTCCACTTT
TRBV7-2	NA	TRBJ2-3	NA	CASSTSLEGTQYF	TGTGCCAGCAGCACTTCGTTGGAGGGTACGCAGTATTTT
TRBV7-9	NA	TRBJ1-2	NA	CASSFKAEGYTF	TGTGCCAGCAGCTTCAAAGCAGAGGGCTACACCTTC
TRBV4-3	NA	TRBJ2-7	NA	CASSQGDPLGDEQYF	TGCGCCAGCAGCCAAGGAGACCCCCTAGGGGACGAGCAGTACTTC
TRBV28	NA	TRBJ2-7	NA	CASSLEGHNYEQYF	TGTGCCAGCAGTTTAGAGGGACATAACTACGAGCAGTACTTC
TRBV7-8	NA	TRBJ1-5	NA	CASHRENSNQPQHF	TGTGCCAGCCACAGGGAAAATAGCAATCAGCCCCAGCATTTT
TRBV18	few	TRBJ2-3	NA	CASSPEGIGSPDTQYF	TGTGCCAGCTCACCTGAGGGGATAGGTTCTCCGGATACGCAGTATTTT
TRBV7-9	few	TRBJ2-4	TRBD1	CASSHRDRENIQYF	TGTGCCAGCAGCCATCGGGACAGGGAAAACATTCAGTACTTC
TRBV29-1	few	TRBJ2-2	TRBD1	CSVGDRGRTGELFF	TGCAGCGTTGGGGACAGGGGTAGAACCGGGGAGCTGTTTTTT
TRBV10-3	NA	TRBJ2-3	TRBD2	CAITTSGLTDTQYF	TGTGCCATCACCACTAGCGGGTTGACAGATACGCAGTATTTT
TRBV7-2	NA	TRBJ2-7	NA	CASSLGGEVYEQYF	TGTGCCAGCAGCTTAGGGGGGGAGGTATACGAGCAGTACTTC
TRBV7-2	many	TRBJ1-1	NA	CASSSRVNTEAFF	TGTGCCAGCAGCTCCCGGGTGAACACTGAAGCTTTCTTT
TRBV5-1	many	TRBJ2-5	TRBD2	CASALRGLSQETQYF	TGCGCCAGCGCACTCCGGGGACTATCCCAAGAGACCCAGTACTTC
TRBV4-3	few	TRBJ1-1	NA	CASSTAGYTEAFF	TGCGCCAGCAGCACGGCGGGATACACTGAAGCTTTCTTT
TRBV29-1	NA	TRBJ2-1	NA	CSVVRQYLTGDEQFF	TGCAGCGTTGTCCGGCAATACCTGACTGGGGATGAGCAGTTCTTC
TRBV6-5	few	TRBJ2-1	NA	CASSSPTREQFF	TGTGCCAGCAGTTCCCCTACACGTGAGCAGTTCTTC
TRBV7-3	NA	TRBJ1-4	NA	CASSATGTSSEKLFF	TGTGCCAGCAGCGCTACAGGGACGAGCTCTGAAAAACTGTTTTTT
TRBV5-1	NA	TRBJ2-1	TRBD2	CASSFLRENRETEQFF	TGCGCCAGCAGCTTTTTGCGGGAGAATCGAGAGACTGAGCAGTTCTTC
TRBV29-1	NA	TRBJ2-5	TRBD1	CSVAGTGGEKTQYF	TGCAGCGTCGCAGGGACAGGGGGCGAGAAAACCCAGTACTTC
TRBV7-9	NA	TRBJ1-1	NA	CASSLPPRDMNTEAFF	TGTGCCAGCAGCTTACCCCCCAGGGACATGAACACTGAGGCTTTCTTT
TRBV19	NA	TRBJ1-4	NA	CASSINDEKLFF	TGTGCCAGTAGTATTAACGATGAAAAACTGTTTTTT
TRBV6-9	NA	TRBJ1-2	TRBD1	CASVDRVYGYTF	TGTGCCAGCGTGGACAGGGTCTATGGCTACACCTTC
TRBV9	NA	TRBJ1-2	TRBD1	CASSVASEGAEGADYGYTF	TGTGCCAGCAGCGTAGCTTCCGAGGGGGCCGAGGGCGCCGACTATGGCTACACCTTC
TRBV29-1	NA	TRBJ2-1	NA	CSVEEFQDGSYNEQFF	TGCAGCGTTGAAGAGTTCCAGGATGGGTCCTACAATGAGCAGTTCTTC
TRBV6-5	NA	TRBJ2-5	TRBD1	CASSYISDRVDWETQYF	TGTGCCAGCAGTTACATCTCCGACAGGGTAGATTGGGAGACCCAGTACTTC
TRBV27	NA	TRBJ1-5	TRBD1	CASSSDRDRAYSNQPQHF	TGTGCCAGCAGTTCCGACCGGGACAGGGCTTATAGCAATCAGCCCCAGCATTTT
TRBV20-1	NA	TRBJ2-1	NA	CSARDPTALQEQFF	TGCAGTGCTAGAGATCCCACAGCCCTACAAGAGCAGTTCTTC
TRBV9	NA	TRBJ1-1	NA	CASSVASRGNTEAFF	TGTGCCAGCAGCGTAGCTTCTCGGGGGAACACTGAAGCTTTCTTT
TRBV12-3/TRBV12-4	few	TRBJ1-2	NA	CASSPLTGTNYGYTF	TGTGCCAGCAGCCCACTAACAGGGACTAACTATGGCTACACCTTC
TRBV7-9	NA	TRBJ2-2	NA	CASSLSEYTGELFF	TGTGCCAGCAGCTTATCAGAGTACACCGGGGAGCTGTTTTTT
TRBV6-1	NA	TRBJ2-6	NA	CASSASRAGANVLTF	TGTGCCAGCAGTGCCTCAAGGGCTGGGGCCAACGTCCTGACTTTC
TRBV6-2/TRBV6-3	few	TRBJ2-7	TRBD1	CASSGDSRWKQYF	TGTGCCAGCAGTGGGGACAGTCGCTGGAAGCAGTACTTC
TRBV27	few	TRBJ1-2	TRBD1	CASRKGGHGYTF	TGTGCCAGCAGGAAAGGGGGCCATGGCTACACCTTC
TRBV4-2	NA	TRBJ2-3	NA	CASSHPSGGPSTDTQYF	TGTGCCAGCAGCCACCCCTCGGGGGGCCCTAGCACAGATACGCAGTATTTT
TRBV29-1	few	TRBJ1-1	NA	CSVETARGYYYTEAFF	TGCAGCGTTGAAACAGCCCGGGGGTATTATTACACTGAAGCTTTCTTT
TRBV11-1	few	TRBJ2-7	NA	CASSLRISYEQYF	TGTGCCAGCAGCTTAAGGATCTCCTACGAGCAGTACTTC
TRBV4-1	few	TRBJ1-1	TRBD1	CASSQTADREVTEAFF	TGCGCCAGCAGCCAGACTGCGGACAGGGAGGTCACTGAAGCTTTCTTT
TRBV3-1	few	TRBJ2-3	TRBD2	CASSHDLTSNGTDTQYF	TGTGCCAGCAGCCATGACTTGACTAGCAATGGTACAGATACGCAGTATTTT
TRBV28	NA	TRBJ2-1	NA	CASQSRDSYNEQFF	TGTGCCAGCCAATCGCGCGACTCCTACAATGAGCAGTTCTTC
TRBV2	NA	TRBJ2-2	NA	CASKTTGKNTGELFF	TGTGCCAGCAAAACAACCGGGAAAAACACCGGGGAGCTGTTTTTT
TRBV7-3	NA	TRBJ1-2	TRBD1	CASSQAGGFGYTF	TGTGCCAGCAGCCAGGCAGGGGGCTTTGGCTACACCTTC
TRBV7-9	few	TRBJ2-1	NA	CASRTDWRSYNEQFF	TGTGCCAGCAGGACCGACTGGCGCTCCTACAATGAGCAGTTCTTC
TRBV29-1	few	TRBJ2-1	NA	CSVSDSYNEQFF	TGCAGCGTTTCGGACAGCTACAATGAGCAGTTCTTC
TRBV7-8	NA	TRBJ1-1	NA	CASSYFEDDTEAFF	TGTGCCAGCAGCTACTTCGAAGATGACACTGAAGCTTTCTTT
TRBV7-3	NA	TRBJ2-2	TRBD1	CASSRRAGQGTGELFF	TGTGCCAGCAGCCGAAGGGCGGGACAGGGGACCGGGGAGCTGTTTTTT
TRBV25-1	NA	TRBJ1-2	NA	CASSGEGGYTF	TGTGCCAGCAGTGGGGAGGGTGGCTACACCTTC
TRBV4-3	NA	TRBJ1-1	NA	CASSQQPPGGMNTEAFF	TGCGCCAGCAGCCAGCAACCCCCCGGGGGCATGAACACTGAAGCTTTCTTT
TRBV4-3	NA	TRBJ2-5	NA	CASSQAPGKETQYF	TGCGCCAGCAGCCAAGCACCAGGGAAAGAGACCCAGTACTTC
TRBV25-1	NA	TRBJ1-4	NA	CASSDSRTTNEKLFF	TGTGCCAGCAGTGACAGCAGGACAACTAATGAAAAACTGTTTTTT
TRBV5-5	few	TRBJ1-4	NA	CASRAIGALNEKLFF	TGTGCCAGCAGGGCGATCGGGGCCCTTAATGAAAAACTGTTTTTT
TRBV28	NA	TRBJ1-2	NA	CASTGAAYGYTF	TGTGCCAGCACTGGGGCGGCGTATGGCTACACCTTC